This TCR beta chain was profiled in a study of beta chain features in type 1 diabetes. Of note for this clone: Its cognate antigen is unknown.

Isolation of CD4+ naive, central memory, regulatory and stem cell-like memory cells was achieved by sorting via CD45RO/CCR7/CD25/CD127/CD95/CD27. Sequencing targeted expressed TCRB transcripts, as all isolated RNA had been reverse transcribed. Method: immunoSEQ multiplex PCR; TCRdb's copy keeps in-frame clones and lacks some. This sample has a few hundred thousand clones, with about 32% found just once. Findings and caveats of the study: Reduced insertions and increased deletions marked VDJ junctions in type 1 diabetes patients. Any PCR bias toward short templates would affect both groups alike. Within patients, naive, central memory and Treg TCRB repertoires seemed more similar than within healthy donors.

V lost 0 bases to trimming and J lost 2 bases, with 12 bases between them. Germline lookup yields CDR1 SGHTA and CDR2 FQGNSA. The CDR3 is 16 amino acids. The sample consisted of naive CD4+ T cells from blood. The TCR originated in a man in his late teens or twenties in good health. J is TRBJ2-3 and V is TRBV7-2; weak D call: TRBD2 (6 bases). The CDR3 coding sequence is TGTGCCAGCAGCTTAGCGGGACTCCGCACCACAGATACGCAGTATTTT. It yields the protein CASSLAGLRTTDTQYF.